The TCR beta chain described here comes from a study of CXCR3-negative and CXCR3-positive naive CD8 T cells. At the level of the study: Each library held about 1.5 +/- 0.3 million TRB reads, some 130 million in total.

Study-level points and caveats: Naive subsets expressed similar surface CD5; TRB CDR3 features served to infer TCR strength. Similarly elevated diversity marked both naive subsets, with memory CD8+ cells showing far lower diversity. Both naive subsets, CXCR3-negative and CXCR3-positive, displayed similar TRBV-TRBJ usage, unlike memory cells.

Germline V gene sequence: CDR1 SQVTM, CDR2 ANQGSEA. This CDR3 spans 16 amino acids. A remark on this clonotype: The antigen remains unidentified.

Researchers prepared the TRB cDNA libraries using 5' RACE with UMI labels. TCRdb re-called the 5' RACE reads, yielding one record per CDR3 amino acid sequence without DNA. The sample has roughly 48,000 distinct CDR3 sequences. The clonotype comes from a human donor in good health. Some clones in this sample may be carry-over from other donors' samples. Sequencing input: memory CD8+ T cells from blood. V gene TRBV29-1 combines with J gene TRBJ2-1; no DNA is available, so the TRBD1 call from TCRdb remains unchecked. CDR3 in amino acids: CSVGDPDISLINEQFF.